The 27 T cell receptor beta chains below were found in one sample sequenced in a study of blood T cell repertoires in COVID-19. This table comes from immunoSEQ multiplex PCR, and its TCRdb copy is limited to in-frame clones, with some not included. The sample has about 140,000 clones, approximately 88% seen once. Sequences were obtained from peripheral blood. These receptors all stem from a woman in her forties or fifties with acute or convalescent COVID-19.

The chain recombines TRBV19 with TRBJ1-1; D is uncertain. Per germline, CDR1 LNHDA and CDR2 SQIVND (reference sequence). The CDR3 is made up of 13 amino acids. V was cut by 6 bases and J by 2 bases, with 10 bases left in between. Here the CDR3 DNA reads TGTGCCAGTAGCCCCACGGTTAACACTGAAGCTTTCTTT. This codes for CASSPTVNTEAFF.

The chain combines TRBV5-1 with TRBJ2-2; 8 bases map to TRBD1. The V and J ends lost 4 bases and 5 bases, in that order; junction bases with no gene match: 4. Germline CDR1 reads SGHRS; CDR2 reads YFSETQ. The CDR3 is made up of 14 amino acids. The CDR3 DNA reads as TGCGCCAGCAGCCCCGACAGGGGAACCGGGGAGCTGTTTTTT. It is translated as CASSPDRGTGELFF.

CDR3 sequence: CASSPRGRLTEAFF. The CDR3, as DNA: TGTGCCAGCAGCCCCAGGGGGCGCCTCACTGAAGCTTTCTTT. The J gene is TRBJ1-1, the V gene TRBV5-5; TRBD1 aligns across 8 bases. Germline lookup yields CDR1 SGHKS and CDR2 YYEKEE (reference sequence). The ends lost 4 bases at V and 4 bases at J; junction bases unmatched: 6. The CDR3 covers 14 residues.

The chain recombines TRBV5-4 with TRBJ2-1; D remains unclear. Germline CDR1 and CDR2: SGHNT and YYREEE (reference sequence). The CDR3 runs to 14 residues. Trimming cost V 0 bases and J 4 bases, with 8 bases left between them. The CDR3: CASSLAGQYNEQFF. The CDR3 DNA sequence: TGTGCCAGCAGCTTGGCAGGCCAATACAATGAGCAGTTCTTC. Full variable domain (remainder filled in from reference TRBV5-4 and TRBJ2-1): ETGVTQSPTHLIKTRGQQVTLRCSSQSGHNTVSWYQQALGQGPQFIFQYYREEENGRGNFPPRFSGLQFPNYSSELNVNALELDDSALYLCASSLAGQYNEQFFGPGTRLTVL.

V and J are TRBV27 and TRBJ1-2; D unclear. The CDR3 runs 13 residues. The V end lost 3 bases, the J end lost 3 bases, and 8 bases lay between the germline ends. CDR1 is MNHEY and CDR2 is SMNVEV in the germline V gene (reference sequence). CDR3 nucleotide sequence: TGTGCCAGCAGTTTTAGCCGGCACTATGGCTACACCTTC. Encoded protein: CASSFSRHYGYTF.

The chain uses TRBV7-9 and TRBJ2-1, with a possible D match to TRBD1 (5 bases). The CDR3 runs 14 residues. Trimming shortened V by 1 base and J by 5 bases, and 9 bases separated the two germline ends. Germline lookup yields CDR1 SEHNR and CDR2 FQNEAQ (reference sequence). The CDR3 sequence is CASSLDTGNNEQFF. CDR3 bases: TGTGCCAGCAGCTTAGATACAGGTAACAATGAGCAGTTCTTC.

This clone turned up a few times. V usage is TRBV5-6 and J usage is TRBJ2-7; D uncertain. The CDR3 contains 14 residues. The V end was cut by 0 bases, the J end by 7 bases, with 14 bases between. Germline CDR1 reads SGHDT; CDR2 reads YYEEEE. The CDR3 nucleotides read TGTGCCAGCAGCTTGGGCCCTGGTCCCGGGGAGCAGTACTTC. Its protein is CASSLGPGPGEQYF.

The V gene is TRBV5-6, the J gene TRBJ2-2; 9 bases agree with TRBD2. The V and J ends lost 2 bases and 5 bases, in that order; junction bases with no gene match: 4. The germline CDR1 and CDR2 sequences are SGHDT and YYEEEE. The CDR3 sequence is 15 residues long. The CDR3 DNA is TGTGCCAGCAGCTTACCAGCGGGGGGTACCGGGGAGCTGTTTTTT. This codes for CASSLPAGGTGELFF. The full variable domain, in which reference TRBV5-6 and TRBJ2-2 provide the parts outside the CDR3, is DAGVTQSPTHLIKTRGQQVTLRCSPKSGHDTVSWYQQALGQGPQFIFQYYEEEERQRGNFPDRFSGHQFPNYSSELNVNALLLGDSALYLCASSLPAGGTGELFFGEGSRLTVL.

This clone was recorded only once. The DNA for the CDR3 is TGTGCCAGCAGTTTATCGAACACCATATATTTT. Protein: CASSLSNTIYF. The J gene is TRBJ1-3, the V gene TRBV12-3 or TRBV12-4; D remains ambiguous. The CDR3 sequence is 11 residues long. With 2 bases removed from V and 7 bases from J, the gap between germline ends came to 3 bases.

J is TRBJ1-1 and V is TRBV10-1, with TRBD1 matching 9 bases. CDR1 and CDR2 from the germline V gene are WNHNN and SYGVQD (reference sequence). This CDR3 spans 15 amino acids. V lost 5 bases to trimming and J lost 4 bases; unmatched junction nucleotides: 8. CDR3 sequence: CASSFFPDRGTEAFF. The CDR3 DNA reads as TGCGCCAGCAGTTTTTTCCCGGACAGGGGCACTGAAGCTTTCTTT.

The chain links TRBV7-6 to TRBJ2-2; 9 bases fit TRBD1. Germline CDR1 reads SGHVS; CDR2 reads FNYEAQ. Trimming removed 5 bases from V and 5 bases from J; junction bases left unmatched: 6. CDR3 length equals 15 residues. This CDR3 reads CASSVIGQGTGELFF. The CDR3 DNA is TGTGCCAGCAGCGTAATCGGACAGGGGACCGGGGAGCTGTTTTTT. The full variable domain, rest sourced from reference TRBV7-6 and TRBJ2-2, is GAGVSQSPRYKVTKRGQDVALRCDPISGHVSLYWYRQALGQGPEFLTYFNYEAQQDKSGLPNDRFSAERPEGSISTLTIQRTEQRDSAMYRCASSVIGQGTGELFFGEGSRLTVL.

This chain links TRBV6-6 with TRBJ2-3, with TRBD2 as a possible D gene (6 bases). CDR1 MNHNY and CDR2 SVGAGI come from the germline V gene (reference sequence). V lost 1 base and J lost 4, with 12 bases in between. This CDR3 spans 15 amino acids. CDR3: CASSYYGGGADTQYF. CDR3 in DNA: TGTGCCAGCAGTTACTACGGGGGTGGGGCAGATACGCAGTATTTT.

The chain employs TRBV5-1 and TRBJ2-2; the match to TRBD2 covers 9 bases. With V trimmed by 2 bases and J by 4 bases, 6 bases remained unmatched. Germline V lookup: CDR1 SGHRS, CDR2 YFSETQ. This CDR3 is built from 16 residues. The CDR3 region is CASSFPAGGVTGELFF. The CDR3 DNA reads TGCGCCAGCAGCTTCCCAGCGGGAGGCGTCACCGGGGAGCTGTTTTTT.

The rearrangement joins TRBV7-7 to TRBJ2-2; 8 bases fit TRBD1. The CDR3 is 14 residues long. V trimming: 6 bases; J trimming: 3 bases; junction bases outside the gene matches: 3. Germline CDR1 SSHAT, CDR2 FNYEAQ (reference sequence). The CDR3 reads CASSQGADTGELFF. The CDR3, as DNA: TGTGCCAGCAGTCAGGGGGCGGACACCGGGGAGCTGTTTTTT.

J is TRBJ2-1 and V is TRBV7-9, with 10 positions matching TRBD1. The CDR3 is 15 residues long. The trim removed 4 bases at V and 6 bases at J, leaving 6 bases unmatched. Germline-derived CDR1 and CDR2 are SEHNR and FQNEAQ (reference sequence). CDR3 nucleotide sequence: TGTGCCAGCAGCTCCCCGGGACAGGGGTCCAATGAGCAGTTCTTC. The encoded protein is CASSSPGQGSNEQFF.

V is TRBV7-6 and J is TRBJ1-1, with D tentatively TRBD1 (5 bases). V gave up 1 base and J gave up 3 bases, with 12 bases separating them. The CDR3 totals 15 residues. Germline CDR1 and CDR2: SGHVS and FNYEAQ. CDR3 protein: CASSLDTRGDTEAFF. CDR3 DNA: TGTGCCAGCAGCTTAGATACAAGGGGCGACACTGAAGCTTTCTTT.

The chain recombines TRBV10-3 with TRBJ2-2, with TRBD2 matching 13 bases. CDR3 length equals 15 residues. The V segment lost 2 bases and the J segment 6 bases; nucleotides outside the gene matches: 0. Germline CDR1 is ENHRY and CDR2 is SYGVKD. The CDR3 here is CAISETSGGAGELFF. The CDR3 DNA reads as TGTGCCATCAGTGAGACTAGCGGGGGGGCCGGGGAGCTGTTTTTT.

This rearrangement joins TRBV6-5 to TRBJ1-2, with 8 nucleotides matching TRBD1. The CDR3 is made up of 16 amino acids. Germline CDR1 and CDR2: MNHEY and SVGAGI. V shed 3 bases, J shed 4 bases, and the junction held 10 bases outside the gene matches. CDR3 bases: TGTGCCAGCAGTTATACTGGACAGGGCGATCTCTATGGCTACACCTTC. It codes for CASSYTGQGDLYGYTF.

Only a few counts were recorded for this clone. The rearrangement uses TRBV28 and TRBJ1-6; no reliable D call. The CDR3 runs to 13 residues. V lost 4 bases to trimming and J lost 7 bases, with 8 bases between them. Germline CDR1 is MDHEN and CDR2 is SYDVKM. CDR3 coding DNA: TGTGCCAGCAGTTCAGGAACAAATTCACCCCTCCACTTT. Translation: CASSSGTNSPLHF.

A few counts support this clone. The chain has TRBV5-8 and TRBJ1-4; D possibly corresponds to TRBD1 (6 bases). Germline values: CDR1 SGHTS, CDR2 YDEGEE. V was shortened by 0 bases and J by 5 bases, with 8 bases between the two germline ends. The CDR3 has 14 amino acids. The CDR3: CASSLGQGNEKLFF. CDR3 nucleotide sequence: TGTGCCAGCAGCTTGGGTCAGGGGAATGAAAAACTGTTTTTT.

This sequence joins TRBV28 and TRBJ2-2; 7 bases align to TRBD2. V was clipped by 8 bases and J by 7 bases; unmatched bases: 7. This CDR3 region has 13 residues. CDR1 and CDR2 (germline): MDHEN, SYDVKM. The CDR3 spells CASGQWGGGELFF. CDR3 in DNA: TGTGCCAGCGGGCAATGGGGGGGCGGGGAGCTGTTTTTT.

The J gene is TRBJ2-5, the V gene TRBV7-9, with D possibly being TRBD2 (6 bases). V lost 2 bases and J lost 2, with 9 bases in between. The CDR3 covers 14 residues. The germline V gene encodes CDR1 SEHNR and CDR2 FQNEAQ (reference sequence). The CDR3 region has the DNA TGTGCCAGCAGCTTAACTAGCCCTCAAGAGACCCAGTACTTC. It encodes CASSLTSPQETQYF.

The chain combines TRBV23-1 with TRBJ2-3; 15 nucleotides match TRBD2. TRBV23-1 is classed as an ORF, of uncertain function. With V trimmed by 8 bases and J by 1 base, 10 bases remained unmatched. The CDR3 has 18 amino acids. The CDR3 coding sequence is TGCGCCAGCGGGACTAGCGGGAGGCTCAAGGGTGGCACAGATACGCAGTATTTT. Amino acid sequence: CASGTSGRLKGGTDTQYF.

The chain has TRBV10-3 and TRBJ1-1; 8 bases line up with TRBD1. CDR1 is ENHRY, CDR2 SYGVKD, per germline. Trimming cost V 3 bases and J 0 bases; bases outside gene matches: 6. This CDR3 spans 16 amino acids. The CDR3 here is CAISDRTGSLNTEAFF. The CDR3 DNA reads TGTGCCATCAGTGACCGGACAGGGTCTCTGAACACTGAAGCTTTCTTT.

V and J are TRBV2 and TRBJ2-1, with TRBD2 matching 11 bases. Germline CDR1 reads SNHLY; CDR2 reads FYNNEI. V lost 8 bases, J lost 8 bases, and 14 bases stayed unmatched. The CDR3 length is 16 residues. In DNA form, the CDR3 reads TGTGCCAGCGGATGGTCCTTAGCGGGAGGGCCGGATGAGCAGTTCTTC. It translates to CASGWSLAGGPDEQFF.

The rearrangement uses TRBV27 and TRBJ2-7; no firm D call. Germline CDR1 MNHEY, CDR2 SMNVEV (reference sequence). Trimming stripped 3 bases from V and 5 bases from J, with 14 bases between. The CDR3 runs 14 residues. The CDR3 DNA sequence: TGTGCCAGCAGTTTCCGGCAGGAATCCGACGAGCAGTACTTC. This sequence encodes CASSFRQESDEQYF.

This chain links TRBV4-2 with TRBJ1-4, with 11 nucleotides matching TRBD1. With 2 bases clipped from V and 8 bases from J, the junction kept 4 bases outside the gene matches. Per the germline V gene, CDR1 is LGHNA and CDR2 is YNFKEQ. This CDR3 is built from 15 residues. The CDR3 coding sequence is TGTGCCAGCAGCCAAACCCGGACAGGGGGCGAAAAACTGTTTTTT. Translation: CASSQTRTGGEKLFF.